This TCR beta chain was retrieved from a study of blood T cell repertoires in COVID-19. This table comes from immunoSEQ multiplex PCR, and its TCRdb copy is limited to in-frame clones, with some not included. The sample includes a few hundred thousand clones, roughly 80% of them seen just once. This CDR3 region has 16 residues. J lost 5 bases, V lost 4 bases, and 7 bases had no gene match. CDR1 is PRHDT and CDR2 is FYEKMQ in the germline V gene (reference sequence). The sequenced material came from peripheral blood. The sequence was collected from a woman of 80 years or more with acute or convalescent COVID-19. The chain is built from TRBV13 and TRBJ1-4; the match to TRBD1 covers 10 bases. The DNA for the CDR3 is TGTGCCAGCAGCTCGCGAGAGGGACAGGGGAATGAAAAACTGTTTTTT. Translation: CASSSREGQGNEKLFF.